Each of the 29 T cell receptor beta chains below was sequenced from the same sample in a study of OX40 agonist ivuxolimab in advanced cancers. TCRdb's copy holds only in-frame clones and misses some; the assay was immunoSEQ multiplex PCR. This table has around 46,000 clones, 77% appearing once. This material consisted of CD4+ or CD8+ T cells sorted from blood, taken in a trial of the OX40 agonist ivuxolimab. These receptors all stem from an adult with an advanced solid tumor such as melanoma, head and neck, liver or kidney cancer.

V usage is TRBV5-1 and J usage is TRBJ2-7, with TRBD2 matching over 14 bases. The V gene end was trimmed by 4 bases and the J gene end by 5 bases; junction bases not matched to a gene: 11. Germline-derived CDR1 and CDR2 are SGHRS and YFSETQ. The CDR3 totals 17 residues. The CDR3 sequence is CASSVLGTSGSQDEQYF. The CDR3 DNA follows: TGCGCCAGCAGCGTATTGGGGACTAGCGGGAGCCAAGACGAGCAGTACTTC.

The chain links TRBV19 to TRBJ2-5, with 13 bases identical to TRBD2. This CDR3 contains 15 residues. CDR1 LNHDA and CDR2 SQIVND come from the germline V gene (reference sequence). Trimming took 4 bases from V and 7 from J; bases not matched to a gene: 6. CDR3 sequence reads: CASSTGLAGAVTQYF. The CDR3 nucleotides are TGTGCCAGTAGTACCGGACTAGCGGGAGCAGTGACCCAGTACTTC.

The rearrangement uses TRBV10-1 and TRBJ1-1; a weak D match, TRBD1 (5 bases). Trimming took 2 bases from V and 1 from J, leaving 5 bases between them. The CDR3 runs 13 residues. Germline V gene lookup returns CDR1 WNHNN and CDR2 SYGVQD (reference sequence). CDR3 bases: TGCGCCAGCAGTGAGCAGGGGAACACTGAAGCTTTCTTT. Translating it yields CASSEQGNTEAFF.

The chain has TRBV11-2 and TRBJ1-2; D unclear. This CDR3 has 14 residues. With 3 bases removed from V and 0 bases from J, the gap between germline ends came to 8 bases. Germline V gives CDR1 SGHAT, CDR2 FQNNGV. CDR3 sequence reads: CASSFDQANYGYTF. CDR3 bases: TGTGCCAGCAGCTTCGACCAAGCTAACTATGGCTACACCTTC.

The chain combines TRBV2 with TRBJ2-7; unclear D gene. CDR1 is SNHLY and CDR2 is FYNNEI in the germline V gene. Trimming took off 6 bases at V and 6 bases at J, with 12 bases between the two ends. The CDR3 loop spans 12 amino acids. For the CDR3, the DNA is TGTGCCAGCAGGAATGACCAGAGCGAGCAGTACTTC. Its protein is CASRNDQSEQYF.

The chain employs TRBV28 and TRBJ1-6; no firm D call. The germline V gene encodes CDR1 MDHEN and CDR2 SYDVKM. The CDR3 runs to 15 residues. The V end lost 1 base, the J end lost 5 bases, and 9 bases lay between the germline ends. As DNA, the CDR3 is TGTGCCAGCAGTTTATATTCAGAGCATAATTCACCCCTCCACTTT. It yields the protein CASSLYSEHNSPLHF.

V and J are TRBV30 and TRBJ1-6, with 9 nucleotides matching TRBD1. The length of the CDR3 is 13 residues. After removal of 7 bases from V and 7 bases from J, the junction contained 5 bases not matched to a gene. Per the germline V gene, CDR1 is GTSNPN and CDR2 is SVGIG (reference sequence). DNA for the CDR3: TGTGCCTCCGGGACAGGGCTAAATTCACCCCTCCACTTT. This encodes CASGTGLNSPLHF.

The rearrangement links TRBV5-1 to TRBJ2-3; tentative D call: TRBD2 (5 bases). Between the trimmed V and J ends, which lost 0 bases and 6 bases, there was a span of 11 bases. The germline V gene encodes CDR1 SGHRS and CDR2 YFSETQ. This CDR3 contains 14 residues. CDR3 sequence: CASSLEGLRDTQYF. The CDR3 coding sequence is TGCGCCAGCAGCTTGGAAGGACTTCGGGATACGCAGTATTTT.

The genes are TRBV19 and TRBJ2-1; 10 bases fit TRBD2. CDR1 is LNHDA and CDR2 is SQIVND in the germline V gene (reference sequence). J gave up 4 bases and V 3 bases, and 9 bases lay outside the gene matches. There are 17 residues in the CDR3. In nucleotides, the CDR3 is TGTGCCAGTAGTATTCTCTTGCTAGCGGGAGCTTACAATGAGCAGTTCTTC. It is translated as CASSILLLAGAYNEQFF.

CDR3: CASSSWTSGTDTQYF. CDR3 coding DNA: TGTGCCAGCAGCTCGTGGACTAGCGGGACAGATACGCAGTATTTT. The gene calls are TRBV7-9 and TRBJ2-3; 11 nucleotides agree with TRBD2. Per germline, CDR1 SEHNR and CDR2 FQNEAQ (reference sequence). V was clipped by 4 bases and J by 3 bases; unmatched bases: 3. The CDR3 is 15 amino acids.

The genes are TRBV11-1 and TRBJ2-1; 16 nucleotides align to TRBD2. J lost 1 base, V lost 4 bases, and 4 bases had no gene match. The CDR3 contains 18 residues. Germline loops: CDR1 SGHAT, CDR2 FQDESV (reference sequence). The DNA for the CDR3 is TGTGCCAGCAGCTCGGGACTAGCGGGAGGGGGGTCCTACAATGAGCAGTTCTTC. It codes for CASSSGLAGGGSYNEQFF.

This rearrangement joins TRBV28 to TRBJ1-2; D might be TRBD1 (6 bases). Germline V gene lookup returns CDR1 MDHEN and CDR2 SYDVKM. This CDR3 region has 15 residues. V lost 6 bases, J lost 3 bases, and 17 bases lay in between. The CDR3 loop is CASRLGGGLDYGYTF. CDR3 sequence (DNA): TGTGCCAGCAGGCTAGGAGGGGGGCTGGACTATGGCTACACCTTC.

The rearrangement joins TRBV6-1 to TRBJ1-2; a weak D match, TRBD1 (5 bases). The CDR3 totals 14 residues. V lost 0 bases to trimming and J lost 4 bases, with 9 bases between them. Germline V gives CDR1 MNHNS, CDR2 SASEGT. The CDR3 nucleotides read TGTGCCAGCAGTGAAGCGAAAAGGGGCTATGGCTACACCTTC. Protein sequence: CASSEAKRGYGYTF.

The rearrangement joins TRBV11-2 to TRBJ2-3; TRBD2 agrees at 8 bases. V lost 5 bases and J lost 3; bases outside the gene matches: 7. The germline V gene encodes CDR1 SGHAT and CDR2 FQNNGV. This CDR3 has 15 residues. CDR3 sequence: CASSAAGGSTDTQYF. CDR3 nucleotide sequence: TGTGCCAGCAGCGCGGCGGGAGGCTCGACAGATACGCAGTATTTT.

The V call is TRBV7-8, the J call TRBJ2-2, with TRBD2 identical over 11 bases. Trimming took 5 bases from V and 6 from J; bases not matched to a gene: 11. Germline V CDR1 and CDR2: SGHVS, FQNEAQ. The CDR3 has 17 residues. This CDR3 reads CASSQPGTSGRPGELFF. The CDR3 nucleotides are TGTGCCAGCAGCCAACCAGGGACTAGCGGTAGACCCGGGGAGCTGTTTTTT.

This clone was detected a few times. The chain couples TRBV10-2 to TRBJ2-1; possible D gene TRBD2, 6 bases. Trimming took 3 bases from V and 0 from J, leaving 12 bases between them. This CDR3 region has 16 residues. The germline V gene has CDR1 WSHSY and CDR2 SAAADI. Here the CDR3 DNA reads TGCGCCAGCAGTGATGGGGGGACGTTCTCCTACAATGAGCAGTTCTTC. This encodes CASSDGGTFSYNEQFF.

The V gene is TRBV9, the J gene TRBJ2-3, with a tentative D call TRBD2 (5 bases). This CDR3 contains 17 residues. V was trimmed by 3 bases and J by 0 bases, leaving 17 bases between them. Germline CDR1 and CDR2: SGDLS and YYNGEE. The CDR3 loop reads CASSGGSGSGSTDTQYF. The CDR3 nucleotides read TGTGCCAGCAGCGGCGGCTCTGGCAGCGGTAGCACAGATACGCAGTATTTT.

The chain carries TRBV18 and TRBJ2-7, with D hard to call. V was shortened by 3 bases and J by 2 bases, with 11 bases between the two germline ends. The CDR3 is 14 residues long. From germline, CDR1 is KGHSH and CDR2 LQKENI. CDR3 nucleotide sequence: TGTGCCAGCTCACCCTCGCTCGGCCCCTACGAGCAGTACTTC. Its translation is CASSPSLGPYEQYF.

This clone was seen more than once but under ten times. V is TRBV7-9 and J is TRBJ2-4; D perhaps matches TRBD2 (6 bases). The V gene's germline CDR1 is SEHNR and CDR2 FQNEAQ (reference sequence). V gave up 5 bases and J gave up 6 bases, with 23 bases separating them. The CDR3 spans 17 residues. The CDR3 DNA follows: TGTGCCAGCAGCCCAAACTTATTTCGGGAGAAGGGAAACATTCAGTACTTC. Its translation is CASSPNLFREKGNIQYF. The complete variable domain, with remaining parts taken from reference TRBV7-9 and TRBJ2-4, reads DTGVSQNPRHKITKRGQNVTFRCDPISEHNRLYWYRQTLGQGPEFLTYFQNEAQLEKSRLLSDRFSAERPKGSFSTLEIQRTEQGDSAMYLCASSPNLFREKGNIQYFGAGTRLSVL.

The J gene is TRBJ1-2, the V gene TRBV5-1; 7 bases agree with TRBD1. The germline V gene has CDR1 SGHRS and CDR2 YFSETQ. After removal of 4 bases from V and 6 bases from J, the junction contained 12 bases not matched to a gene. CDR3 size: 15 residues. CDR3 sequence (DNA): TGCGCCAGCAGCACTGGACAGGAGGGCTTGGATGGCTACACCTTC. Its protein is CASSTGQEGLDGYTF.

The rearrangement uses TRBV5-6 and TRBJ2-3; D gene unclear. V lost 4 bases and J lost 6, with 12 bases in between. This CDR3 spans 13 amino acids. CDR1 is SGHDT and CDR2 is YYEEEE in the germline V gene. CDR3 amino acids: CASSPSLWDTQYF. CDR3 coding DNA: TGTGCCAGCAGCCCGAGTCTATGGGATACGCAGTATTTT.

V gene TRBV10-2 combines with J gene TRBJ2-2; 9 nucleotides line up with TRBD1. CDR1 is WSHSY and CDR2 is SAAADI in the germline V gene. J gave up 5 bases and V 7 bases, and 5 bases lay outside the gene matches. The CDR3 sequence is 14 residues long. The CDR3 here is CASTATGGTGELFF. In DNA, the CDR3 is TGCGCCAGCACCGCGACAGGGGGGACCGGGGAGCTGTTTTTT.

The chain is built from TRBV6-6 and TRBJ1-2, with D uncertain. The V and J ends lost 4 bases and 4 bases respectively, with 10 bases between them. From germline, CDR1 is MNHNY and CDR2 SVGAGI (reference sequence). The CDR3 totals 13 residues. CDR3 region: CASSSRRFYGYTF. In nucleotides, the CDR3 is TGTGCCAGCAGTTCCCGGCGGTTCTATGGCTACACCTTC.

This rearrangement joins TRBV7-3 to TRBJ2-7, with 11 bases aligning to TRBD2. V lost 5 bases, J lost 3 bases, and 6 bases stayed unmatched. CDR1 is SGHTA, CDR2 FQGTGA, per germline. The CDR3 covers 15 residues. The CDR3 here is CASSPLAGAIYEQYF. The CDR3 DNA sequence: TGTGCCAGCAGCCCACTAGCGGGAGCTATCTACGAGCAGTACTTC.

This chain connects TRBV11-3 to TRBJ2-1; TRBD2 matches 7 bases. The CDR3 covers 16 residues. Germline CDR1 and CDR2: SGHNT and YENEEA. The ends lost 2 bases at V and 4 bases at J; junction bases unmatched: 8. As DNA, the CDR3 is TGTGCCAGCAGCTTAAGAGGCGGGAGTTTTTACAATGAGCAGTTCTTC. It codes for CASSLRGGSFYNEQFF.

The chain is built from TRBV4-2 and TRBJ2-5; TRBD2 is a possible D gene (5 bases). The germline CDR1 and CDR2 sequences are LGHNA and YNFKEQ. The V end was cut by 4 bases, the J end by 5 bases, with 20 bases between. The CDR3 has 16 residues. CDR3 sequence: CASSPSGSRVGETQYF. In nucleotides, the CDR3 is TGTGCCAGCAGCCCTTCGGGTTCGAGGGTTGGGGAGACCCAGTACTTC.

This chain connects TRBV28 to TRBJ2-7; no firm D call. CDR3 length: 14 amino acids. The germline CDR1 and CDR2 sequences are MDHEN and SYDVKM. V gave up 7 bases and J gave up 0 bases, with 13 bases separating them. The CDR3 DNA follows: TGTGCCAGCATCCCCTCCGGGTTCTCCTACGAGCAGTACTTC. It translates to CASIPSGFSYEQYF.

The chain recombines TRBV5-4 with TRBJ1-1; a weak D match, TRBD1 (6 bases). The germline V gene encodes CDR1 SGHNT and CDR2 YYREEE (reference sequence). The germline V and J ends were trimmed by 0 bases and 7 bases, with 13 bases remaining between them. The CDR3 covers 14 residues. CDR3 region: CASSLGPTGGEAFF. The CDR3 nucleotides are TGTGCCAGCAGCTTGGGGCCGACAGGAGGTGAAGCTTTCTTT.

This clone was picked up a small number of times. This chain joins TRBV18 and TRBJ2-2; 11 nucleotides line up with TRBD1. Trimming took 1 base from V and 0 from J; bases not matched to a gene: 1. There are 17 residues in the CDR3. CDR1 and CDR2 from the germline V gene are KGHSH and LQKENI. The CDR3 nucleotides read TGTGCCAGCTCACCACGGGGACAGGGGGCGAACACCGGGGAGCTGTTTTTT. Translation: CASSPRGQGANTGELFF.